Listed below are T cell receptor beta chains from one sample, sequenced in a study of siplizumab effects on memory and regulatory T cells. Sequencing used immunoSEQ multiplex PCR; TCRdb keeps in-frame clones, though not all of them. Of some 100,000 clones in the sample, 94% were seen once. Sample: Tregs sorted from blood. These receptors originate from a human donor in good health. Each CDR3 is given with its conserved first and last residue. D genes are given only for firm matches. Only part of the rows carry a size: once, few, many, or a class if the clone is expanded.

cdr3_nt: TGTGCCAGCAGCCGCAGGGGCGGGACCGGGGAGCTGTTTTTT
cdr3_aa: CASSRRGGTGELFF
clone_size: .
j_call: TRBJ2-2
d_call: .
v_call: TRBV27

cdr3_nt: TGCGCCAGCAGAGGAGGTGTCGAGCAGTACTTC
cdr3_aa: CASRGGVEQYF
clone_size: .
j_call: TRBJ2-7
d_call: .
v_call: TRBV5-1

cdr3_nt: TGTGCCAGCAGTTTAGGGGCAGGGAATAATTCACCCCTCCACTTT
cdr3_aa: CASSLGAGNNSPLHF
clone_size: .
j_call: TRBJ1-6
d_call: .
v_call: TRBV28

cdr3_nt: TGTGCCAGCAGCCAAGAACTAGCGGGAGGGTTTTCGGGGGAGCTGTTTTTT
cdr3_aa: CASSQELAGGFSGELFF
clone_size: .
j_call: TRBJ2-2
d_call: TRBD2
v_call: TRBV4-2

cdr3_nt: TGCAGCGTTTTATTTAGCGGGACAATCAATGAGCAGTTCTTC
cdr3_aa: CSVLFSGTINEQFF
clone_size: .
j_call: TRBJ2-1
d_call: TRBD2
v_call: TRBV29-1

cdr3_nt: TGTGCCAGCAGCCTCTCCCTCGATCAGCCCCAGCATTTT
cdr3_aa: CASSLSLDQPQHF
clone_size: .
j_call: TRBJ1-5
d_call: .
v_call: TRBV11-2

cdr3_nt: TGTGCCAGCAGCGTAGCGAACACCGGATACATTCAGTACTTC
cdr3_aa: CASSVANTGYIQYF
clone_size: .
j_call: TRBJ2-4
d_call: .
v_call: TRBV9

cdr3_nt: TGTGCCTGGGGACAGGGGCTCGGCGGGGAGCTGTTTTTT
cdr3_aa: CAWGQGLGGELFF
clone_size: .
j_call: TRBJ2-2
d_call: TRBD1
v_call: TRBV30

cdr3_nt: TGTGCCAGCTCACCCGGTCGGGAAGGGGGTGAGCAGTTCTTC
cdr3_aa: CASSPGREGGEQFF
clone_size: .
j_call: TRBJ2-1
d_call: .
v_call: TRBV18

cdr3_nt: TGTGCCAGCAGTGCGTCCTATAGCTCCTACGAGCAGTACTTC
cdr3_aa: CASSASYSSYEQYF
clone_size: .
j_call: TRBJ2-7
d_call: .
v_call: TRBV6-5

cdr3_nt: TGTGCCAGCAGCTTAGAGGTGGATACGCAGTATTTT
cdr3_aa: CASSLEVDTQYF
clone_size: .
j_call: TRBJ2-3
d_call: .
v_call: TRBV7-8

cdr3_nt: TGTGCCAGCAGCCCAGGAGCGGGAGCGACCATCTACGAGCAGTACTTC
cdr3_aa: CASSPGAGATIYEQYF
clone_size: once
j_call: TRBJ2-7
d_call: TRBD2
v_call: TRBV7-3

cdr3_nt: TGTGCCAGCAGCTATGACAGGGTCTATGGCTACACCTTC
cdr3_aa: CASSYDRVYGYTF
clone_size: .
j_call: TRBJ1-2
d_call: TRBD1
v_call: TRBV5-4

cdr3_nt: TGTGCCAGCAGCGAGCGGGAGATAACGCAGTATTTT
cdr3_aa: CASSEREITQYF
clone_size: .
j_call: TRBJ2-3
d_call: TRBD2
v_call: TRBV2

cdr3_nt: TGTGCCAGTTTCCGCCCCCCGGGGACTGAAGCTTTCTTT
cdr3_aa: CASFRPPGTEAFF
clone_size: .
j_call: TRBJ1-1
d_call: .
v_call: TRBV27

cdr3_nt: TGTGCCAGCAGCTTAAGGGGGAGCTCTGGAAACACCATATATTTT
cdr3_aa: CASSLRGSSGNTIYF
clone_size: .
j_call: TRBJ1-3
d_call: .
v_call: TRBV7-6

cdr3_nt: TGTGCCAGCAGCTTAGGCTCAGGGGGCTTGTCCTACGAGCAGTACTTC
cdr3_aa: CASSLGSGGLSYEQYF
clone_size: .
j_call: TRBJ2-7
d_call: TRBD1
v_call: TRBV11-2

cdr3_nt: TGTGCCAGCAGTTTCCACGGACTAGCGGGCGACTCCTACGAGCAGTACTTC
cdr3_aa: CASSFHGLAGDSYEQYF
clone_size: .
j_call: TRBJ2-7
d_call: TRBD2
v_call: TRBV28